Listed here is a single TCR beta chain. As handled by the study authors: Reference gene primer amplification yielded estimated nucleated cell counts. Repertoires were generated with immunoSEQ multiplex PCR, while TCRdb's copy carries only in-frame clones and drops some. The V and J calls and the clone size are those of that table, but D and trimming were determined from the DNA. The sample shows some 78,000 clones, 90% of them seen only once. Germline V gene lookup returns CDR1 LNHDA and CDR2 SQIVND (reference sequence). The CDR3 spans 18 residues. Between the trimmed V and J ends, which lost 6 bases and 0 bases, there was a span of 21 bases. This record comes from a study of blood T cell repertoires in COVID-19. At the level of the study: Acute and convalescent COVID-19 samples came from the United States, Italy and Spain. The analysed material was cDNA or gDNA that came from T cells, B-cell-depleted T cells, or PBMCs.

Material: peripheral blood. The sequence derives from an elderly woman with active or convalescent COVID-19. The V call is TRBV19, the J call TRBJ2-4, with a tentative D call TRBD1 (8 bases). As DNA, the CDR3 is TGTGCCAGTAGAGCGAGACAGGGGACTAATCTAGCCAAAAACATTCAGTACTTC. Its translation: CASRARQGTNLAKNIQYF. Using reference TRBV19 and TRBJ2-4 for the parts outside the CDR3, the full variable domain is DGGITQSPKYLFRKEGQNVTLSCEQNLNHDAMYWYRQDPGQGLRLIYYSQIVNDFQKGDIAEGYSVSREKKESFPLTVTSAQKNPTAFYLCASRARQGTNLAKNIQYFGAGTRLSVL.